This TCR beta chain was identified during a study of T-cell reconstitution after alpha-beta-depleted transplantation in children. Germline V gene data show CDR1 as SGDLS and CDR2 as YYNGEE. Trimming shortened V by 0 bases and J by 3 bases, and 9 bases separated the two germline ends. The CDR3 extends over 14 amino acids. The authors prepared the TCRbeta library with unique molecular identifiers. TCRdb redid the calling of the PCR reads with MiXCR, one entry per CDR3 protein. The sample lists around 600,000 distinct CDR3 sequences; under 12% were seen once. This sequence was found in a human donor who donated a stem cell graft to a child with acute myeloid leukemia. The chain joins TRBV9 to TRBJ2-5, with D perhaps TRBD1 (6 bases). This specimen consisted of PBMCs from the stem cell graft donor, obtained from the stem cell graft. CDR3 loop: CASSVVAGEETQYF. In DNA form, the CDR3 reads TGTGCCAGCAGCGTAGTGGCAGGGGAAGAGACCCAGTACTTC.